A selection of T cell receptor beta chains follows, all from one sample in a study of T cell responses to AZD1222 COVID-19 vaccine. Produced via immunoSEQ multiplex PCR; TCRdb's table is partial and in-frame only. The sample lists some 180,000 clones; roughly 92% were seen once. Sequences were derived from peripheral blood, sampled 28 days after the second dose of the MenACWY control vaccine. These receptors were collected from an adult who received the MenACWY meningococcal vaccine as a control. Both conserved end residues are part of each CDR3. Fields, in order: D gene, J gene, V gene, clone size, CDR3 DNA, CDR3 protein. A D gene is named only where the DNA matches it firmly. Clone size, where shown, is once, few, many, or a class for clones that have expanded.

D gene: NA
J gene: TRBJ2-7
V gene: TRBV25-1
clone size: NA
CDR3 DNA: TGTGCCACAACTACAGGACTCTACGAGCAGTACTTC
CDR3 protein: CATTTGLYEQYF

D gene: NA
J gene: TRBJ1-1
V gene: TRBV5-5
clone size: once
CDR3 DNA: TGTGCCAGCAGCTTAACAGGGTCTGGGGTTTTGGAAGCTTTCTTT
CDR3 protein: CASSLTGSGVLEAFF

D gene: NA
J gene: TRBJ1-5
V gene: TRBV5-1
clone size: NA
CDR3 DNA: TGCGCCAGCAGCTTGACCCCTTCTAGCAATCAGCCCCAGCATTTT
CDR3 protein: CASSLTPSSNQPQHF

D gene: NA
J gene: TRBJ1-2
V gene: TRBV25-1
clone size: NA
CDR3 DNA: TGTGCCATCCAATCTAACTATGGCTACACCTTC
CDR3 protein: CAIQSNYGYTF

D gene: TRBD1
J gene: TRBJ1-4
V gene: TRBV10-3
clone size: NA
CDR3 DNA: TGTGCCATCAGACAGGGTCAGGGGGCTAATGAAAAACTGTTTTTT
CDR3 protein: CAIRQGQGANEKLFF

D gene: NA
J gene: TRBJ1-3
V gene: TRBV9
clone size: once
CDR3 DNA: TGTGCCAGCAGCGAGGGGCGGGGGGCTGGAAACACCATATATTTT
CDR3 protein: CASSEGRGAGNTIYF

D gene: NA
J gene: TRBJ2-7
V gene: TRBV7-2
clone size: NA
CDR3 DNA: TGTGCCAGCAGTTCTGACAGTCGAGAGCAGTACTTC
CDR3 protein: CASSSDSREQYF

D gene: TRBD2
J gene: TRBJ2-2
V gene: TRBV4-1
clone size: NA
CDR3 DNA: TGCGCCAGCAGCCACGCCCGATCCGTCGCGGGAGAGCTGGGGGAGCTGTTTTTT
CDR3 protein: CASSHARSVAGELGELFF

D gene: NA
J gene: TRBJ2-5
V gene: TRBV7-6
clone size: once
CDR3 DNA: TGTGCCAGCAGCTTAGAGCCCCACTCCAGTCGATGGGAGACCCAGTACTTC
CDR3 protein: CASSLEPHSSRWETQYF

D gene: NA
J gene: TRBJ2-7
V gene: TRBV11-3
clone size: few
CDR3 DNA: TGTGCCAGCAGCTTATTCAGGGACCACGAGCAGTACTTC
CDR3 protein: CASSLFRDHEQYF